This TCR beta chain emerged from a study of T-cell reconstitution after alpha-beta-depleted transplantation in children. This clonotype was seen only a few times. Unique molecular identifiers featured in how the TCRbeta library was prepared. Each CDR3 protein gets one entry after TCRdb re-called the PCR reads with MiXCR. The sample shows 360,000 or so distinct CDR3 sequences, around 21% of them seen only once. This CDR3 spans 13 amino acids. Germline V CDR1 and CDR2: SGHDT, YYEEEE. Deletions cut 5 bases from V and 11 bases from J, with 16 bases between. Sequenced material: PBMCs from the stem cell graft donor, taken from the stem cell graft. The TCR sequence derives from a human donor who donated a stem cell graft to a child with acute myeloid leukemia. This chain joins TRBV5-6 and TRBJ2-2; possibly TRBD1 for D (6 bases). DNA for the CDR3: TGTGCCAGCAGTCAAAACAGGGTTGGAGAGCTGTTTTTT. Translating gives CASSQNRVGELFF. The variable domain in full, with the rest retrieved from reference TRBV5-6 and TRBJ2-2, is DAGVTQSPTHLIKTRGQQVTLRCSPKSGHDTVSWYQQALGQGPQFIFQYYEEEERQRGNFPDRFSGHQFPNYSSELNVNALLLGDSALYLCASSQNRVGELFFGEGSRLTVL.